Below are 19 T cell receptor beta chains sequenced from a single sample in a study of T cells in Graves' hyperthyroidism and ophthalmopathy. Amplified TCR beta CDR3 regions derived from RNA transcripts. The HTBI primer set served for first-round RT-PCR of the TCR CDR3. TCRdb processed the multiplex PCR reads anew with MiXCR; each CDR3 protein has one entry. There are some 500,000 distinct CDR3 sequences in the sample; about 15% occur only once, and about 29% lies in the top ten. Sequenced: blood. These receptors were taken from a woman aged 25 to 39 with Graves' ophthalmopathy.

The chain combines TRBV4-1 with TRBJ2-7, with TRBD2 matching over 9 bases. The V gene end was trimmed by 3 bases and the J gene end by 7 bases; junction bases not matched to a gene: 7. Germline CDR1 is MGHRA and CDR2 is YSYEKL. The CDR3 consists of 14 residues. In nucleotides, the CDR3 is TGCGCCAGCAGCCATCCTATAGCGGGAGTTGAGCAGTACTTC. As protein: CASSHPIAGVEQYF.

In this sample, this clonotype turned up a few times. The chain joins TRBV6-1 to TRBJ2-6; 11 bases align to TRBD1. The CDR3 has 17 amino acids. CDR1 and CDR2 (germline): MNHNS, SASEGT. V was pared by 4 bases and J by 0 bases, with 2 bases of the junction left unmatched. The CDR3 region has the DNA TGTGCCAGCAGTGCCGGGACAGGGGGCTCTGGGGCCAACGTCCTGACTTTC. Translated: CASSAGTGGSGANVLTF.

This clonotype has ten or more counts. J is TRBJ1-1 and V is TRBV7-3; 10 bases match TRBD1. This CDR3 spans 15 amino acids. J was trimmed by 3 bases and V by 5 bases; bases with no gene match: 6. The germline gives CDR1 SGHTA, CDR2 FQGTGA. The CDR3 protein is CASSPTGGLDTEAFF. The CDR3 DNA reads TGTGCCAGCAGCCCGACAGGGGGCTTAGACACTGAAGCTTTCTTT.

This clonotype has only a few counts. The chain recombines TRBV12-3 or TRBV12-4 with TRBJ2-4; 13 bases align to TRBD2. The CDR3 spans 16 residues. Losses at the gene ends were 5 bases for V and 5 bases for J; bases not matched to a gene: 6. The CDR3 region has the DNA TGTGCCAGCAGTCTAGGACTAGCGGGAGTGGAAAACATTCAGTACTTC. It encodes CASSLGLAGVENIQYF.

The sample holds many counts of this clonotype. This rearrangement joins TRBV5-1 to TRBJ2-1; D ambiguous. Trimming left V 0 bases short and J 7 bases short, with 8 bases between. The CDR3 consists of 13 residues. CDR1 is SGHRS and CDR2 is YFSETQ in the germline V gene. DNA for the CDR3: TGCGCCAGCAGCTTGGTTCTCGGTAATGAGCAGTTCTTC. Translated: CASSLVLGNEQFF.

This clonotype was seen a handful of times. The rearrangement joins TRBV11-2 to TRBJ2-7; D is possibly TRBD2 (6 bases). Trimming removed 0 bases at V and 3 bases at J, with 24 bases between. Per the germline V gene, CDR1 is SGHAT and CDR2 is FQNNGV. This CDR3 is built from 19 residues. The CDR3 is CASSLDVVAGPRELYEQYF. The CDR3 DNA sequence: TGTGCCAGCAGCTTAGATGTAGTGGCGGGACCCCGGGAGCTCTACGAGCAGTACTTC.

In this sample, this clonotype turned up a few times. The genes are TRBV20-1 and TRBJ1-5; a weak D match, TRBD1 (6 bases). V lost 6 bases to trimming and J lost 4 bases, with 13 bases between them. CDR1 is DFQATT, CDR2 SNEGSKA, per germline (reference sequence). This CDR3 is 13 amino acids long. CDR3 sequence reads: CSAPRQGNQPQHF. DNA of the CDR3: TGCAGTGCCCCTCGCCAGGGGAATCAGCCCCAGCATTTT.

The genes are TRBV5-1 and TRBJ2-1; 10 bases map to TRBD1. The CDR3 contains 15 residues. Germline values: CDR1 SGHRS, CDR2 YFSETQ. The trim removed 3 bases at V and 13 bases at J, leaving 13 bases unmatched. The CDR3 bases are TGCGCCAGCAGCTCATCCGGGACAGGGGTATTTCCCCAGTTCTTC. It is translated as CASSSSGTGVFPQFF.

There are many counts of this clonotype. V usage is TRBV27 and J usage is TRBJ1-1, with D possibly TRBD1 on 5 matching bases. Germline CDR1 is MNHEY and CDR2 is SMNVEV (reference sequence). The CDR3 sequence is 13 residues long. The germline V and J ends were trimmed by 2 bases and 11 bases, with 15 bases remaining between them. The CDR3 is CASSLLWGDDAFF. In nucleotides, the CDR3 is TGTGCCAGCAGTTTACTGTGGGGGGATGACGCTTTCTTT.

This clonotype was counted ten times or more. CDR3 sequence reads: CASSATGKTNQPQHF. In nucleotides, the CDR3 is TGCGCCAGCAGCGCGACAGGGAAGACGAATCAGCCCCAGCATTTT. The chain employs TRBV5-1 and TRBJ1-5; 7 nucleotides agree with TRBD1. V shed 4 bases and J 4 bases; nucleotides not matched to a gene: 8. Germline V CDR1 and CDR2: SGHRS, YFSETQ. This CDR3 comprises 15 residues.

The rearrangement joins TRBV6-5 to TRBJ1-5; possible D gene TRBD1, 5 bases. The germline CDR1 and CDR2 sequences are MNHEY and SVGAGI. The CDR3 length is 16 residues. V was shortened by 3 bases and J by 7 bases, with 19 bases between the two germline ends. CDR3 sequence reads: CASSYGKPPGAQPQHF. The CDR3 nucleotides are TGTGCCAGCAGTTATGGTAAGCCTCCCGGGGCGCAGCCCCAGCATTTT.

V is TRBV9 and J is TRBJ1-3; TRBD1 aligns across 7 bases. V shed 0 bases, J shed 0 bases, and the junction held 6 bases outside the gene matches. Per germline, CDR1 SGDLS and CDR2 YYNGEE. The CDR3 covers 17 residues. The CDR3 region is CASSVAPGQSSGNTIYF. The CDR3 DNA is TGTGCCAGCAGCGTAGCCCCGGGACAGAGCTCTGGAAACACCATATATTTT.

This clonotype was picked up many times. The V and J genes are TRBV28 and TRBJ1-5; D uncertain. The CDR3 has 16 residues. Germline CDR1 and CDR2: MDHEN and SYDVKM. V gave up 2 bases and J gave up 0 bases, with 11 bases separating them. In DNA, the CDR3 is TGTGCCAGCAGTTTAGGAGAGGCTTATAGCAATCAGCCCCAGCATTTT. It codes for CASSLGEAYSNQPQHF.

This clonotype was found many times. CDR3 bases: TGTGCCATCGGGAAGAGCGGGAGGACGGACACCGGGGAGCTGTTTTTT. Its protein product is CAIGKSGRTDTGELFF. The rearrangement links TRBV10-3 to TRBJ2-2, with 9 bases fitting TRBD2. CDR1 and CDR2 from the germline V gene are ENHRY and SYGVKD. CDR3 size: 16 residues. The J segment lost 3 bases and the V segment lost 8 bases, leaving 10 bases of the junction unmatched.

CDR3 loop: CASSPPIGRFAYNEQFF. The DNA of the CDR3 is TGTGCCAGCAGCCCACCCATCGGGAGGTTCGCCTACAATGAGCAGTTCTTC. The chain combines TRBV14 with TRBJ2-1, with TRBD2 matching over 7 bases. The CDR3 has 17 residues. Germline V gene data show CDR1 as SGHDN and CDR2 as FVKESK. The ends lost 4 bases at V and 2 bases at J; junction bases unmatched: 11.

The CDR3 bases are TGCAGTGCTAGAGTTGAAGAGACTATGGAAAGGCGGGGCAGAACCTTATACAATGAGCAGTTCTTC. This sequence encodes CSARVEETMERRGRTLYNEQFF. This chain links TRBV20-1 with TRBJ2-1; D possibly corresponds to TRBD2 (6 bases). The V and J ends lost 1 base and 4 bases respectively, with 35 bases between them. Per the germline V gene, CDR1 is DFQATT and CDR2 is SNEGSKA (reference sequence). There are 22 residues in the CDR3.

There are many counts of this clonotype. The CDR3 is CASSSRITQETQYF. CDR3 sequence (DNA): TGTGCCAGCAGCTCCCGGATTACTCAAGAGACCCAGTACTTC. V and J are TRBV7-8 and TRBJ2-5, with no clear D. The CDR3 contains 14 residues. Trimming pared 4 bases from V and 2 bases from J, leaving 11 bases between. Per the germline V gene, CDR1 is SGHVS and CDR2 is FQNEAQ.

This clonotype was observed many times. The chain is built from TRBV11-3 and TRBJ2-3; a possible D gene is TRBD1 (5 bases). V was cut by 5 bases and J by 3 bases, with 12 bases left in between. The CDR3 is 14 amino acids. Germline V CDR1 and CDR2: SGHNT, YENEEA. The CDR3 nucleotides read TGTGCCAGCAGCCCACAGGCCGGGACAGATACGCAGTATTTT. It is translated as CASSPQAGTDTQYF.

This rearrangement joins TRBV5-1 to TRBJ2-5; D is unclear. The CDR3 consists of 16 residues. Germline CDR1 and CDR2: SGHRS and YFSETQ. Trimming left V 4 bases short and J 1 base short, with 17 bases between. CDR3 residues: CASSLSPRVSQETQYF. The CDR3 region has the DNA TGCGCCAGCAGCCTATCCCCCCGGGTCTCCCAAGAGACCCAGTACTTC.